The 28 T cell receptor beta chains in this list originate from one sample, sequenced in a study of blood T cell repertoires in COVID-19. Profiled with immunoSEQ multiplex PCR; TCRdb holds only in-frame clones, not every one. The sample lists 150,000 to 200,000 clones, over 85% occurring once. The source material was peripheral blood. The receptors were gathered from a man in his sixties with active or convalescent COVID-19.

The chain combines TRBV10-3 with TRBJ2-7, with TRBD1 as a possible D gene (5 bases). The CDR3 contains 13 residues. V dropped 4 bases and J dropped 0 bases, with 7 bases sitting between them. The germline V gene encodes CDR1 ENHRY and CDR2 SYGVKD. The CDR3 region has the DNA TGTGCCATCAGTGGGGGCTACTCCTACGAGCAGTACTTC. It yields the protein CAISGGYSYEQYF.

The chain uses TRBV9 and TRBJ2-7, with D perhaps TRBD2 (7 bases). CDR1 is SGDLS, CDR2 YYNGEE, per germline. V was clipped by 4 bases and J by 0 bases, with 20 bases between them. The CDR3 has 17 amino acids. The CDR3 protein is CASSPRLGAGDSYEQYF. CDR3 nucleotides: TGTGCCAGCAGCCCCCGATTGGGGGCGGGGGACTCCTACGAGCAGTACTTC.

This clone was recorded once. The CDR3 loop reads CASSYIGGHFDTEAFF. DNA for the CDR3: TGTGCCAGCAGTTACATCGGGGGGCATTTTGACACTGAAGCTTTCTTT. The chain employs TRBV6-5 and TRBJ1-1, with D tentatively TRBD1 (6 bases). The length of the CDR3 is 16 residues. V shed 2 bases and J shed 3 bases, with 16 bases lying between them. CDR1 is MNHEY, CDR2 SVGAGI, per germline.

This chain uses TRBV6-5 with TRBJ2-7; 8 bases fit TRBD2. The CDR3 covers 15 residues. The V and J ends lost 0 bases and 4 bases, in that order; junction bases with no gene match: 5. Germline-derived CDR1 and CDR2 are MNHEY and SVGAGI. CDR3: CASSYSRREEYEQYF. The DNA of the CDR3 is TGTGCCAGCAGTTACTCTCGGCGGGAGGAATACGAGCAGTACTTC.

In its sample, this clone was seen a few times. The CDR3 DNA sequence: TGTGCCAGCAGCTTATTAAATTCCTACGAGCAGTACTTC. This sequence encodes CASSLLNSYEQYF. The rearrangement links TRBV7-8 to TRBJ2-7; no clear D. CDR1 and CDR2 (germline): SGHVS, FQNEAQ. The CDR3 totals 13 residues. V lost 2 bases and J lost 1, with 6 bases in between.

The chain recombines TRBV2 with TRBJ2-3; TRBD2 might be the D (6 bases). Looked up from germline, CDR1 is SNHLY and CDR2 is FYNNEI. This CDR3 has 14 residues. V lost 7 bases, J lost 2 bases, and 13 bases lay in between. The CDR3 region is CASIPGLITDTQYF. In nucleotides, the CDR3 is TGTGCCAGCATTCCGGGACTTATCACAGATACGCAGTATTTT.

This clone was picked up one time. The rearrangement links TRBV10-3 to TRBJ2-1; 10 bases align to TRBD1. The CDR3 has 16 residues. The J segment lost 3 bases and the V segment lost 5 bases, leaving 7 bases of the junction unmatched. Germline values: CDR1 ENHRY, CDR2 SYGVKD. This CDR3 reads CAISRQGALNYNEQFF. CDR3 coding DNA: TGTGCCATCAGTAGACAGGGGGCACTGAACTACAATGAGCAGTTCTTC.

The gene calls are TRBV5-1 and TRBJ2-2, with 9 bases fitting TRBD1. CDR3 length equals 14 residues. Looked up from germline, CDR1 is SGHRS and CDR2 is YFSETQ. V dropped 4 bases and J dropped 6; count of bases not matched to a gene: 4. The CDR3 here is CASSGQGSAGELFF. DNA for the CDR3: TGCGCCAGCAGCGGACAGGGGTCGGCCGGGGAGCTGTTTTTT.

The CDR3 loop is CAGSTGFREKLFF. The CDR3 DNA reads TGTGCCGGCTCGACAGGTTTTAGGGAAAAACTGTTTTTT. The chain joins TRBV10-3 to TRBJ1-4, with a weak D call TRBD1 (6 bases). This CDR3 contains 13 residues. Germline V gene lookup returns CDR1 ENHRY and CDR2 SYGVKD. Trimming took off 11 bases at V and 8 bases at J, with 18 bases between the two ends.

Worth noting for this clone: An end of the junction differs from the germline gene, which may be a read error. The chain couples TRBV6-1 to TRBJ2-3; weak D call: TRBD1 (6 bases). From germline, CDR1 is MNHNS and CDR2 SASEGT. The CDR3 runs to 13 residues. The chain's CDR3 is CASSDRGTDTQYF. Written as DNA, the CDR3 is TGTGCCAGCAGTGACAGGGGCACGGATACGCAGTATTTT.

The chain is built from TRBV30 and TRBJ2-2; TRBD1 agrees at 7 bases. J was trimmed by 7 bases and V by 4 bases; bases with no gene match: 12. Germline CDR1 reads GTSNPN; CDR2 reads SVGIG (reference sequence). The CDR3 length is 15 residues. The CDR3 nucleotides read TGTGCCTGGACGAGGGGGCTAGTTGATGGCGGGGAGCTGTTTTTT. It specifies CAWTRGLVDGGELFF. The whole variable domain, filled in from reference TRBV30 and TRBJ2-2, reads SQTIHQWPATLVQPVGSPLSLECTVEGTSNPNLYWYRQAAGRGLQLLFYSVGIGQISSEVPQNLSASRPQDRQFILSSKKLLLSDSGFYLCAWTRGLVDGGELFFGEGSRLTVL.

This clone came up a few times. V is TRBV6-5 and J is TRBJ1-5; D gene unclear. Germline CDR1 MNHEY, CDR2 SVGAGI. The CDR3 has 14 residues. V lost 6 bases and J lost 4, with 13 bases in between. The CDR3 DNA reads TGTGCCAGCAGCACGGGGAGCGGGAATCAGCCCCAGCATTTT. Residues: CASSTGSGNQPQHF.

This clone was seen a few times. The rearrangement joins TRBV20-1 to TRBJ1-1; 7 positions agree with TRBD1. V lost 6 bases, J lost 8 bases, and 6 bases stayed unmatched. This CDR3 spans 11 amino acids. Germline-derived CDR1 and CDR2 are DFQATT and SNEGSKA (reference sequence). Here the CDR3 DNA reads TGCAGTGCGATACCGGGACAGGAAGCTTTCTTT. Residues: CSAIPGQEAFF.

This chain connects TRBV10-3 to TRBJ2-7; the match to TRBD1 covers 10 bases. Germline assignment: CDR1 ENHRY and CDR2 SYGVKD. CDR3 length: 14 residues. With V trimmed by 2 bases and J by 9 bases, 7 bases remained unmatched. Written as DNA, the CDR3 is TGTGCCATCAGTGAGACGACAGGGGGCTTTGGGCAGTACTTC. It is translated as CAISETTGGFGQYF.

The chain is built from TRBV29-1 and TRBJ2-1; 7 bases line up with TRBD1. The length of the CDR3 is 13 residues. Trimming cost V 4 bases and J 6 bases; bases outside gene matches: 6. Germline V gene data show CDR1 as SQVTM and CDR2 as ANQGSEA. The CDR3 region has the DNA TGCAGCGTTGTCCAACAGGGGCGCAATGAGCAGTTCTTC. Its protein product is CSVVQQGRNEQFF.

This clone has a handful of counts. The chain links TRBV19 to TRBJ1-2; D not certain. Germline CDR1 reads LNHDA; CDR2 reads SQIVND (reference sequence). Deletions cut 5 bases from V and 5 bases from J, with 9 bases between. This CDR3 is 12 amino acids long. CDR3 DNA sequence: TGTGCCAGTAGTGTTTACAGTTATGGCTACACCTTC. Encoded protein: CASSVYSYGYTF.

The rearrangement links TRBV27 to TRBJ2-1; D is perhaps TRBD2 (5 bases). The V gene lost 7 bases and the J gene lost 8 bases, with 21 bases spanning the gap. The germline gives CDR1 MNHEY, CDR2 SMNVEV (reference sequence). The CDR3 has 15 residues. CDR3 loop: CASTFRGDPGDEQFF. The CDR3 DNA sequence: TGTGCCAGCACCTTCCGTGGTGACCCCGGGGATGAGCAGTTCTTC.

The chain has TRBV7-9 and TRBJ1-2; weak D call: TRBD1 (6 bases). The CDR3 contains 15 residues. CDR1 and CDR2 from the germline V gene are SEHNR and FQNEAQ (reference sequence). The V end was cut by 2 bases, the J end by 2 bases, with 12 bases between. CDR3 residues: CASSLPGDRNYGYTF. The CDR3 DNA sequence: TGTGCCAGCAGCTTACCAGGGGATAGGAACTATGGCTACACCTTC.

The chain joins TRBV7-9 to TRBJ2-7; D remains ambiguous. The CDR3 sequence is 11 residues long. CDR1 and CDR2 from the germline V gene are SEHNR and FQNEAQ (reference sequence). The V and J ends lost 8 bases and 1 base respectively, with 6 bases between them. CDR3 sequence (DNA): TGTGCCAGCGGTCAGTCCTACGAGCAGTACTTC. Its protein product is CASGQSYEQYF. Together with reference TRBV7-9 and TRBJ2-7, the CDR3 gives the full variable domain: DTGVSQNPRHKITKRGQNVTFRCDPISEHNRLYWYRQTLGQGPEFLTYFQNEAQLEKSRLLSDRFSAERPKGSFSTLEIQRTEQGDSAMYLCASGQSYEQYFGPGTRLTVT.

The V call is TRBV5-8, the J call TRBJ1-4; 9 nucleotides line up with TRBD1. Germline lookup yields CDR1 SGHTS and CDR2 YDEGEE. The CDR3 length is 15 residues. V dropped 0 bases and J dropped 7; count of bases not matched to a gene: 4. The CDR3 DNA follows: TGTGCCAGCAGCTTGGGACAGGGGGTCGGTGAAAAACTGTTTTTT. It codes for CASSLGQGVGEKLFF.

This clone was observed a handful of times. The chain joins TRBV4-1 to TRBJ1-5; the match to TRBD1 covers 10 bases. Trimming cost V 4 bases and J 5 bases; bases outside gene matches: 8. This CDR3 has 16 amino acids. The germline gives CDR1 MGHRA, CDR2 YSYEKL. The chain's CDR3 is CASSPHDRGRDQPQHF. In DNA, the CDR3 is TGCGCCAGCAGCCCCCACGACAGGGGGCGCGATCAGCCCCAGCATTTT.

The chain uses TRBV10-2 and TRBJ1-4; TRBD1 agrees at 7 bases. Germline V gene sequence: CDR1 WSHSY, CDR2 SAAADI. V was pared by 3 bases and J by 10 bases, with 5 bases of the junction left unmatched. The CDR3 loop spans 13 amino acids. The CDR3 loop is CASSDGRGTKLFF. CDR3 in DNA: TGCGCCAGCAGTGACGGCAGGGGGACAAAACTGTTTTTT.

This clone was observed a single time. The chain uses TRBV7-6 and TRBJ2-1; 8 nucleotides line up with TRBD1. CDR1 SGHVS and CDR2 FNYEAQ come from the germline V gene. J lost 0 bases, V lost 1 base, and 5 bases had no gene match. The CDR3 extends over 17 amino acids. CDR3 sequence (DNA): TGTGCCAGCAGCTTAGTAGGACAGGGCGGCTCCTACAATGAGCAGTTCTTC. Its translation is CASSLVGQGGSYNEQFF.

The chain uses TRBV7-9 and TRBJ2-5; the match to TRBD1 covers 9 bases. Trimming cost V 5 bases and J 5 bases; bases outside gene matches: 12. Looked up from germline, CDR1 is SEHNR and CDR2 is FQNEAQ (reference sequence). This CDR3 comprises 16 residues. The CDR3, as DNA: TGTGCCAGCAGCGGAAATCACAGGGGGCGGGAGGAGACCCAGTACTTC. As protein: CASSGNHRGREETQYF.

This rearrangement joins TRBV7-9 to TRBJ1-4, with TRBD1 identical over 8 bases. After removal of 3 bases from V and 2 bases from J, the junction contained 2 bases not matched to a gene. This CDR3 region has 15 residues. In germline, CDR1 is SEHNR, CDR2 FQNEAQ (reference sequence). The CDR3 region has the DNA TGTGCCAGCAGCTTGAGGACAGGGACTAATGAAAAACTGTTTTTT. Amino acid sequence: CASSLRTGTNEKLFF.

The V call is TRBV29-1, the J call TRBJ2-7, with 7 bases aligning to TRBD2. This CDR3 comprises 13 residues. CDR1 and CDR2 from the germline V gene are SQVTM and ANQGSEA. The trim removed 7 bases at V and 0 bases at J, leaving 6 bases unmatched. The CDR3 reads CSASREASYEQYF. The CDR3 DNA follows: TGCAGCGCTTCCCGGGAGGCCTCCTACGAGCAGTACTTC.

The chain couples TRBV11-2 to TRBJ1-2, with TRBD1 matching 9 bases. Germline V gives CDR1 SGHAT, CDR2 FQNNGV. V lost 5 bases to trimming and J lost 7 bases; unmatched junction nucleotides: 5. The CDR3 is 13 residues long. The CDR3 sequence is CASSGTGFGGYTF. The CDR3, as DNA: TGTGCCAGCAGCGGGACAGGGTTCGGTGGCTACACCTTC.

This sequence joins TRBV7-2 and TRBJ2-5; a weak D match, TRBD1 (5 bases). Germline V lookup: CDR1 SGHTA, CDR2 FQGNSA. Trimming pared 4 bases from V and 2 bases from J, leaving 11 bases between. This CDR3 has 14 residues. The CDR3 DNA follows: TGTGCCAGCAGCTACAGGAACAGGCAAGAGACCCAGTACTTC. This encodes CASSYRNRQETQYF.